This T cell receptor (beta chain) stems from a study of T cells after yellow fever vaccination (dated by TCRdb to between 2019 and 2020). Notes on the research overall: Libraries from fractions with low cell numbers were prepared with the SMART-Seq v4 Ultra Low Input RNA kit. Blood was drawn at multiple timepoints before and after primary and secondary immunization, with bulk PBMC replicates and cell subsets isolated. Two healthy male donors, one aged 18 to 30 and one aged 30 to 40 years, made up the cohort. Bulk TCR alpha and beta repertoires were sequenced longitudinally to track T-cell clones before and after primary and booster YFV17D yellow fever vaccination. The investigation overall reported the following: Because abundant contaminating clonotypes from the bulk population could be contained in FACS-sorted repertoires, computational filtering was required. Compared with the primary T-cell response, the secondary T-cell response was faster but weaker, reaching its peak on day 5 rather than on day 15. Most clones expanded after primary vaccination (approximately 95% of CD4 and about 85% of CD8) were re-detected after the booster, suggesting that broad memory maintenance occurred. Because only a couple of donors were included in the study, the extent to which the findings can be generalized is limited. A small share of clonotypes occurred in both CD4 and CD8 compartments, likely arising from convergent recombination.

Many counts were recorded for this clonotype. No cognate antigen has been identified for it. The input lacks base qualities; no much larger clone sits a single base away. The CDR1 and CDR2 encoded by the germline V gene (reference sequence) are DFQATT and SNEGSKA. The CDR3 measures 15 amino acids from cysteine to phenylalanine. Here the CDR3 DNA is all that survives: 45 bases in frame from base 1. From V the trimming removes 6 bases and from J it removes 5 bases, while the gene matches leave 7 bases of the junction unaccounted for. Explained via the paper, the treatment or condition label denotes: live attenuated yellow fever vaccine strain. PBMCs were isolated from peripheral blood using a standard Ficoll-Paque protocol. Dynabeads CD4 and CD8 positive selection kits were used to isolate the CD4 and CD8 T-cell fractions. TriZol was used to extract RNA from bulk PBMCs, CD4 and CD8 fractions, and dextramer-positive and dextramer-negative fractions.

TCR cDNA was synthesized by 5'RACE template switching, through which a universal primer site and unique molecular identifiers were introduced. Priming for cDNA synthesis came from both the TCR alpha and TCR beta constant segments. Two PCR steps were used to amplify libraries, with sample barcodes and sequencing adapters being added in the second step. Sequencing of libraries was done on Illumina HiSeq 2500 (2x100 bp) or NovaSeq (2x150 bp). Per the source publication's procedure: MIGEC handled demultiplexing of reads and collapsing into UMI consensus sequences, while MiXCR performed V(D)J alignment. Vaccine-responding clonotypes were defined with edgeR using replicate PBMC samples, requiring FDR below 0.01 and a log2 fold change above 5 up to day 15. Bulk clonotypes were assigned CD4 or CD8 identity according to which sequenced CD4 or CD8 repertoire held them at higher abundance. The public reads were run again by TCRdb, first through fastp at Q25 and then through MiXCR, and only productive beta chains were kept. Identical CDR3 protein sequences are pooled into one entry, listed with their most common genes and DNA. V and J calls and clone size were set by TCRdb, not the authors. The sample table holds some 100,000 distinct CDR3 sequences, of which roughly 6.8% were seen once. The top ten clonotypes cover approximately 2.7% of the sample.

The receptor's source is a man aged 18 to 35 who received the YFV17D yellow fever vaccine. The sample consisted of CD4+ T cells sorted from PBMCs, taken more than 40 days after the first yellow fever vaccination. The sequence links TRBV20-1 to TRBJ2-3; the central 14 bases match TRBD2. CDR3 region: CSAIGTSGGVDTQYF. The nucleotide sequence reads TGCAGTGCGATCGGGACTAGCGGGGGAGTAGATACGCAGTATTTT.